This T cell receptor (beta chain) was observed in a study of T cells expressing NK-cell markers. Study as a whole: According to the study, TCR beta repertoires originated from sorted CD3+CD56+NKG2C+, CD3+CD56+NKG2C- and CD3+CD56-NKG2C+ T cells. Overall study results and limits: Of the CD8+ T cells in over five donors, roughly 1.0-7.5% belonged to dominant NKG2C+ clonotypes. Topping the CD3+CD56-NKG2C+ fraction as well were these clonotypes, in a handful of donors.

CDR3 length: 18 residues. Looked up from germline, CDR1 is SGHDN and CDR2 is FVKESK. Concerning this clonotype itself: Its specificity is unknown.

In generating TCR beta cDNA, 5'RACE template switching with UMIs was used. One entry per CDR3 protein, without DNA, is what TCRdb gives after re-calling the 5' RACE reads. The repertoire table contains over 120,000 distinct CDR3 sequences. The sequence came from a man younger than 35 in good health. The J gene is TRBJ2-1, the V gene TRBV14; TCRdb's D gene call, TRBD2, goes unchecked for lack of DNA. Specimen: blood T cells: a sorted CD56 or NKG2C T cell subset, CD4+ or CD8+ T cells, or bulk PBMC T cells (not recorded which). CDR3: CASSPLLAGGPVFNEQFF. Full variable domain (remainder filled in from reference TRBV14 and TRBJ2-1): EAGVTQFPSHSVIEKGQTVTLRCDPISGHDNLYWYRRVMGKEIKFLLHFVKESKQDESGMPNNRFLAERTGGTYSTLKVQPAELEDSGVYFCASSPLLAGGPVFNEQFFGPGTRLTVL.